This TCR beta chain is from a study of blood T cell repertoires in COVID-19. Assay: immunoSEQ multiplex PCR; the TCRdb copy retains only in-frame clones and omits some. The sample holds about 260,000 clones, 88% seen once. CDR1 SGDLS and CDR2 YYNGEE come from the germline V gene. This CDR3 has 13 residues. Trimming took off 2 bases at V and 7 bases at J, with 12 bases between the two ends. The sequence came from a woman under 40 with COVID-19, enrolled during active disease. Material: peripheral blood. The chain is built from TRBV9 and TRBJ1-2; possible D gene TRBD1, 5 bases. The CDR3 nucleotides read TGTGCCAGCAGCGTTGGCGACAGATCTGGCTACACCTTC. Protein sequence: CASSVGDRSGYTF. Variable domain in full (rest from reference TRBV9 and TRBJ1-2): DSGVTQTPKHLITATGQRVTLRCSPRSGDLSVYWYQQSLDQGLQFLIQYYNGEERAKGNILERFSAQQFPDLHSELNLSSLELGDSALYFCASSVGDRSGYTFGSGTRLTVV.